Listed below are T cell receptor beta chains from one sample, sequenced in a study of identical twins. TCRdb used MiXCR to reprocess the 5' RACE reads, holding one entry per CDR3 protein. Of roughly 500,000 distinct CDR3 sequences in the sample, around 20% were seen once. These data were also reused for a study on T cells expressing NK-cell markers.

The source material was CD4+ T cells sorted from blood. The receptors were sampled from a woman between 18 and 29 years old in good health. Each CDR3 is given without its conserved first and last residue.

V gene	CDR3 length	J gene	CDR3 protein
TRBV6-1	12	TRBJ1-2	ASNRVPGGHGYT
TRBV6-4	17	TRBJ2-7	ASSDSKRAGGLQDYEQY
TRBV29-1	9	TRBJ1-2	SGQSSYGYT
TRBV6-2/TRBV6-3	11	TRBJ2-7	ASSYHYNYEQY
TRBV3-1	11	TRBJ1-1	ASSWDPTGEAF
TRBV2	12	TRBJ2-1	ASTTEGIFNEQF
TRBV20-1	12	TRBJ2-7	SARADRGQYEQY
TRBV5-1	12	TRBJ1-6	ASSSAGARSPLH
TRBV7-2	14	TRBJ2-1	ASSLVGGTRSNEQF
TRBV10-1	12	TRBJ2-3	ASKAEGPADTQY
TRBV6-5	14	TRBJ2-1	ASSYSRVYPYNEQF
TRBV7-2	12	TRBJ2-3	ASSLPNAGGTQY
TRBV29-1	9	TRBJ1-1	SVTSNTEAF
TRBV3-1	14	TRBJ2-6	ASSQDLTSGANVLT